What follows are 27 T cell receptor beta chains derived from one specimen sequenced in a study of PD-1 blockade in classical Hodgkin lymphoma. Assay used: immunoSEQ multiplex PCR; TCRdb lists only in-frame clones, some missing. The sample contains over 15,000 clones, approximately 88% of which appear only once. Every single patient, without exception, relapsed after autologous stem cell transplantation, and brentuximab vedotin exposure varied. The sample here was peripheral blood mononuclear cells (PBMCs), taken at baseline. Receptors originate from a human donor with classical Hodgkin lymphoma.

This chain uses TRBV28 with TRBJ2-2; no clear D. V was trimmed by 2 bases and J by 0 bases, leaving 13 bases between them. Germline values: CDR1 MDHEN, CDR2 SYDVKM. This CDR3 region has 17 residues. CDR3 in amino acids: CASSLTDGHPNTGELFF. CDR3 nucleotides: TGTGCCAGCAGTTTAACAGACGGGCATCCGAACACCGGGGAGCTGTTTTTT.

The chain employs TRBV11-2 and TRBJ1-3; a weak D match, TRBD1 (6 bases). V dropped 5 bases and J dropped 0 bases, with 14 bases sitting between them. The CDR3 length is 16 residues. Germline loops: CDR1 SGHAT, CDR2 FQNNGV. CDR3 sequence: CASSGWGQTSGNTIYF. The DNA for the CDR3 is TGTGCCAGCAGCGGCTGGGGGCAGACCTCTGGAAACACCATATATTTT.

This chain connects TRBV19 to TRBJ2-1, with a possible D match to TRBD2 (6 bases). Trimming pared 6 bases from V and 7 bases from J, leaving 13 bases between. Germline CDR1 LNHDA, CDR2 SQIVND (reference sequence). This CDR3 has 13 amino acids. The CDR3 DNA sequence: TGTGCCAGTAGCTCGGGGGTTGTTAATGAGCAGTTCTTC. It translates to CASSSGVVNEQFF.

This rearrangement joins TRBV6-6 to TRBJ2-7; no clear D. From germline, CDR1 is MNHNY and CDR2 SVGAGI (reference sequence). V lost 0 bases and J 3 bases, leaving 15 bases between the germline ends. The CDR3 is 16 residues long. This chain's CDR3 is CASSYSNTANLYEQYF. The CDR3 nucleotides are TGTGCCAGCAGTTACTCGAACACAGCCAACCTCTACGAGCAGTACTTC.

The gene calls are TRBV7-8 and TRBJ1-5, with D possibly TRBD1 on 5 matching bases. The CDR3 totals 16 residues. Germline CDR1 SGHVS, CDR2 FQNEAQ. Between the trimmed V and J ends, which lost 5 bases and 3 bases, there was a span of 17 bases. CDR3: CASSGKGAGVNQPQHF. In DNA form, the CDR3 reads TGTGCCAGCAGCGGAAAAGGGGCGGGGGTCAATCAGCCCCAGCATTTT.

The J gene is TRBJ2-5, the V gene TRBV6-5, with TRBD1 matching 10 bases. The V gene's germline CDR1 is MNHEY and CDR2 SVGAGI. J lost 5 bases, V lost 4 bases, and 7 bases had no gene match. The CDR3 covers 15 residues. CDR3 region: CASSSGTGAWETQYF. CDR3 nucleotide sequence: TGTGCCAGCAGTTCCGGGACAGGGGCCTGGGAGACCCAGTACTTC.

The chain joins TRBV7-2 to TRBJ2-2; D not resolved. Trimming took off 5 bases at V and 4 bases at J, with 8 bases between the two ends. Germline V lookup: CDR1 SGHTA, CDR2 FQGNSA. The CDR3 contains 13 residues. CDR3 region: CASSLASTGELFF. The CDR3 nucleotides are TGTGCCAGCAGCCTCGCTAGCACCGGGGAGCTGTTTTTT.

The V gene is TRBV30, the J gene TRBJ1-5, with 7 bases aligning to TRBD1. Germline CDR1 is GTSNPN and CDR2 is SVGIG (reference sequence). Trimming at V came to 3 bases and at J to 5 bases, leaving 10 bases not matched to a gene. The CDR3 is 15 amino acids. CDR3 nucleotide sequence: TGTGCCTGGAGGGGTGGGAGGGGGCCCCATCAGCCCCAGCATTTT. Its translation: CAWRGGRGPHQPQHF.

The chain couples TRBV27 to TRBJ2-7, with D perhaps assigned TRBD1 or TRBD2 (5 bases each). This CDR3 contains 11 residues. The V end lost 8 bases, the J end lost 4 bases, and 9 bases lay between the germline ends. Germline V lookup: CDR1 MNHEY, CDR2 SMNVEV (reference sequence). The CDR3 DNA is TGTGCCAGCGGGACCGGGTACGAGCAGTACTTC. It codes for CASGTGYEQYF.

This clone was counted a few times. The chain combines TRBV7-2 with TRBJ1-1; D gene unclear. Trimming cost V 1 base and J 0 bases, with 9 bases left between them. The CDR3 has 15 amino acids. Germline V gene data show CDR1 as SGHTA and CDR2 as FQGNSA. CDR3 sequence (DNA): TGTGCCAGCAGCTTAGTGGTAAAGCTGAACACTGAAGCTTTCTTT. It encodes CASSLVVKLNTEAFF.

The chain combines TRBV4-3 with TRBJ2-3; D gene unclear. Trimming cost V 3 bases and J 2 bases, with 15 bases left between them. The CDR3 loop spans 16 amino acids. Germline values: CDR1 LGHNA, CDR2 YSLEER. CDR3: CASSHDQSRPTDTQYF. CDR3 sequence (DNA): TGCGCCAGCAGCCACGATCAGTCCAGGCCCACAGATACGCAGTATTTT.

This clone was seen more than once but under ten times. The chain uses TRBV10-1 and TRBJ1-5; unclear D gene. V lost 6 bases, J lost 4 bases, and 16 bases lay in between. In germline, CDR1 is WNHNN, CDR2 SYGVQD (reference sequence). The CDR3 totals 15 residues. The CDR3 region is CASSHLRPGNQPQHF. The CDR3 region has the DNA TGCGCCAGCAGCCACCTCAGGCCCGGGAATCAGCCCCAGCATTTT.

The CDR3: CATPGLGILSSTDTQYF. The DNA of the CDR3 is TGTGCAACCCCGGGACTAGGCATCCTATCTAGCACAGATACGCAGTATTTT. The chain combines TRBV7-2 with TRBJ2-3; 8 bases are a match to TRBD2. Germline-derived CDR1 and CDR2 are SGHTA and FQGNSA. This CDR3 has 17 residues.

This chain links TRBV4-3 with TRBJ1-1; no clear D. Germline CDR1 LGHNA, CDR2 YSLEER. This CDR3 has 15 amino acids. The V gene lost 2 bases and the J gene lost 6 bases, with 16 bases spanning the gap. The CDR3, as DNA: TGCGCCAGCAGCCAATCGAACGTCCGAGGCGCTGAAGCTTTCTTT. This gives the protein CASSQSNVRGAEAFF.

The chain carries TRBV4-2 and TRBJ2-2; D gene ambiguous. Trimming cost V 1 base and J 6 bases, with 9 bases left between them. This CDR3 has 14 residues. Per germline, CDR1 LGHNA and CDR2 YNFKEQ. As DNA, the CDR3 is TGTGCCAGCAGCCAAGCTGCTCTCGCCGGGGAGCTGTTTTTT. Translating it yields CASSQAALAGELFF.

This clone was seen more than once but under ten times. The rearrangement uses TRBV19 and TRBJ1-6, with D possibly matching TRBD1 (6 bases). Per germline, CDR1 LNHDA and CDR2 SQIVND (reference sequence). V was shortened by 8 bases and J by 9 bases, with 20 bases between the two germline ends. The length of the CDR3 is 15 residues. CDR3 DNA: TGTGCCAGTGACGGAGGGGCCGGGGGCGGTTCACCCCTCCACTTT. The encoded protein is CASDGGAGGGSPLHF.

The gene calls are TRBV9 and TRBJ2-2; D is uncertain. CDR1 is SGDLS, CDR2 YYNGEE, per germline. V was clipped by 0 bases and J by 3 bases, with 6 bases between them. The CDR3 covers 14 residues. The chain's CDR3 is CASSVVQHTGELFF. DNA for the CDR3: TGTGCCAGCAGCGTAGTTCAGCACACCGGGGAGCTGTTTTTT. The full variable domain, completed using reference TRBV9 and TRBJ2-2, is DSGVTQTPKHLITATGQRVTLRCSPRSGDLSVYWYQQSLDQGLQFLIQYYNGEERAKGNILERFSAQQFPDLHSELNLSSLELGDSALYFCASSVVQHTGELFFGEGSRLTVL.

This chain connects TRBV28 to TRBJ2-7; D call uncertain. Germline loops: CDR1 MDHEN, CDR2 SYDVKM. The CDR3 extends over 14 amino acids. V was pared by 4 bases and J by 3 bases, with 13 bases between. The CDR3 spells CASSSSFLFYEQYF. As DNA, the CDR3 is TGTGCCAGCAGTTCGTCATTTCTTTTCTACGAGCAGTACTTC.

The rearrangement joins TRBV13 to TRBJ2-7; TRBD1 matches 7 bases. J lost 3 bases, V lost 1 base, and 9 bases had no gene match. CDR3 length: 16 amino acids. Germline-derived CDR1 and CDR2 are PRHDT and FYEKMQ (reference sequence). CDR3 region: CASSLEAGGFRYEQYF. Written as DNA, the CDR3 is TGTGCCAGCAGCTTAGAGGCAGGGGGTTTTCGCTACGAGCAGTACTTC.

The chain joins TRBV7-7 to TRBJ1-4; the D is unclear. The CDR3 spans 13 residues. Germline assignment: CDR1 SSHAT and CDR2 FNYEAQ (reference sequence). The germline V and J ends were trimmed by 1 base and 4 bases, with 4 bases remaining between them. The CDR3 loop reads CASSLGLNEKLFF. In DNA form, the CDR3 reads TGTGCCAGCAGCTTAGGGCTTAATGAAAAACTGTTTTTT.

The chain carries TRBV4-3 and TRBJ2-7; 9 bases match TRBD1. The CDR3 loop spans 15 amino acids. From germline, CDR1 is LGHNA and CDR2 YSLEER. V trimming: 4 bases; J trimming: 2 bases; junction bases outside the gene matches: 6. The chain's CDR3 is CASSRLGQGPYEQYF. In DNA form, the CDR3 reads TGCGCCAGCAGCCGTCTGGGACAGGGCCCCTACGAGCAGTACTTC.

This clone was observed a single time. The chain recombines TRBV4-2 with TRBJ1-2; 7 nucleotides line up with TRBD1. The CDR3 has 13 residues. V trimming: 5 bases; J trimming: 11 bases; junction bases outside the gene matches: 11. Germline assignment: CDR1 LGHNA and CDR2 YNFKEQ. CDR3 in amino acids: CASSEGQVEVYTF. CDR3 nucleotides: TGTGCCAGCAGCGAAGGACAGGTGGAGGTTTACACCTTC.

The J gene is TRBJ2-7, the V gene TRBV4-2, with a weak D call TRBD2 (6 bases). Germline V lookup: CDR1 LGHNA, CDR2 YNFKEQ. V lost 1 base to trimming and J lost 3 bases, with 13 bases between them. CDR3 length equals 15 residues. The CDR3 protein is CASSQGGTKFYEQYF. As DNA, the CDR3 is TGTGCCAGCAGCCAAGGCGGGACCAAATTCTACGAGCAGTACTTC.

The count of this clone is one. The V and J genes are TRBV5-1 and TRBJ1-3; D is uncertain. Trimming took off 4 bases at V and 0 bases at J, with 11 bases between the two ends. The CDR3 loop spans 15 amino acids. The germline V gene encodes CDR1 SGHRS and CDR2 YFSETQ. CDR3 sequence reads: CASSPELNSGNTIYF. CDR3 DNA: TGCGCCAGCAGCCCCGAACTGAACTCTGGAAACACCATATATTTT.

This clone was found a few times. V is TRBV5-1 and J is TRBJ1-5; D gene ambiguous. V was clipped by 0 bases and J by 1 base, with 5 bases between them. Germline values: CDR1 SGHRS, CDR2 YFSETQ. The CDR3 spans 14 residues. As DNA, the CDR3 is TGCGCCAGCAGCTTGGACTCAAGCAATCAGCCCCAGCATTTT. This sequence encodes CASSLDSSNQPQHF.

V is TRBV28 and J is TRBJ2-6; TRBD1 matches at 9 bases. Losses at the gene ends were 3 bases for V and 0 bases for J; bases not matched to a gene: 6. The CDR3 sequence is 18 residues long. Per germline, CDR1 MDHEN and CDR2 SYDVKM. The CDR3 coding sequence is TGTGCCAGCAGTTTTGGGACAGGGACCCCCTCTGGGGCCAACGTCCTGACTTTC. It specifies CASSFGTGTPSGANVLTF.

This clone has just one count. The chain recombines TRBV19 with TRBJ2-5; maybe TRBD1 (7 bases). The CDR3 has 15 residues. Germline values: CDR1 LNHDA, CDR2 SQIVND (reference sequence). V was pared by 3 bases and J by 5 bases, with 16 bases between. CDR3 sequence reads: CASSIQGGRSETQYF. The DNA of the CDR3 is TGTGCCAGTAGTATCCAGGGGGGCAGATCGGAGACCCAGTACTTC.